This T cell receptor (beta chain) emerged from a study of control samples from healthy donors and cancer patients. V was trimmed by 4 bases and J by 7 bases, leaving 5 bases between them. CDR3 length: 11 amino acids. Germline lookup yields CDR1 SGHTA and CDR2 FQGNSA. Assay used: immunoSEQ multiplex PCR; TCRdb lists only in-frame clones, some missing. The sample shows just over 150,000 clones, over 90% of them seen only once. The receptor was isolated from a man aged 50-59 years in good health. The sequencing input was blood. This rearrangement joins TRBV7-2 to TRBJ2-1, with D hard to call. CDR3 loop: CASSSLNEQFF. CDR3 bases: TGTGCCAGCAGCTCCCTGAATGAGCAGTTCTTC.